Listed below are T cell receptor beta chains from one sample, sequenced in a study of T-cell memory formation after mild COVID-19. Using its own MiXCR run on the 5' RACE reads, TCRdb lists one record per CDR3 protein. Here the sample spans 300,000 to 400,000 distinct CDR3 sequences, 13% being singletons. Sample: PBMCs or a T cell subset sorted from them (not recorded which). The receptors were sampled from a man aged 18 to 30 who had mild COVID-19 (a few samples of this study predate the infection). Cell type and time point are not known. Each CDR3 is given with its conserved first and last residue. The order of the fields is V gene, D gene, J gene, clone size, CDR3 DNA, CDR3 protein. A D gene is named only where the DNA matches it firmly. A clone size is listed for some rows: how often the clone was seen (once, few, many), or a class if it is expanded.

TRBV20-1	TRBD1	TRBJ2-5	NA	TGCAGTGCCCTGGACAGGGTGGTACCGACAGAGACCCAGTACTTC	CSALDRVVPTETQYF
TRBV5-6	TRBD1	TRBJ1-1	few	TGTGCCACCCGTTTACAGGGGTCCTTTGACGCTTTCTTT	CATRLQGSFDAFF
TRBV7-2	TRBD2	TRBJ2-3	NA	TGTGCCAGCAGCTCCCTACCGGGGGGGACAGATACGCAGTATTTT	CASSSLPGGTDTQYF
TRBV7-9	NA	TRBJ1-1	many	TGTGCCAGCAGCTTAATGACAGGGAACACTGAAGCTTTCTTT	CASSLMTGNTEAFF
TRBV19	TRBD2	TRBJ2-3	few	TGTGCCAGTAGTATCCTAGCGGGGCCTACGCAGTATTTT	CASSILAGPTQYF
TRBV29-1	NA	TRBJ1-1	NA	TGCAGCGTTGTCTGGACAGAGAACACTGAAGCTTTCTTT	CSVVWTENTEAFF
TRBV7-2	NA	TRBJ2-5	NA	TGTGCCAGCAGCGAGTATGAGACCCAGTACTTC	CASSEYETQYF
TRBV5-6	NA	TRBJ2-1	few	TGTGCCAGCAGCCCGAGGGGGTGGGGCCCCCCCGATGAGCAGTTCTTC	CASSPRGWGPPDEQFF
TRBV6-2/TRBV6-3	NA	TRBJ2-7	NA	TGTGCCAGCAGTCCCACCCTCGGGGGGCTCTACGAGCAGTACTTC	CASSPTLGGLYEQYF
TRBV5-1	TRBD1	TRBJ2-1	few	TGCGCCAGCAGCTTGCGACGGGACAGAAATGAGCAGTTCTTC	CASSLRRDRNEQFF
TRBV7-2	NA	TRBJ1-5	NA	TGTGCCAGCAGCTTAGGATATAGACAGCGCCTCAATCAGCCCCAGCATTTT	CASSLGYRQRLNQPQHF
TRBV28	TRBD1	TRBJ2-2	few	TGTGCCAGCAGGCCTTTCGACAGGGGCACCGGGGAGCTGTTTTTT	CASRPFDRGTGELFF
TRBV24-1	NA	TRBJ2-1	few	TGTGCCACCAGTGATTTGGAGGCATACAATGAGCAGTTCTTC	CATSDLEAYNEQFF
TRBV7-9	TRBD2	TRBJ2-2	few	TGTGCCAGCAGCTCGCCAGCGGGGCCCGGGGAGCTGTTTTTT	CASSSPAGPGELFF
TRBV20-1	TRBD2	TRBJ2-5	many	TGCAGTGTCCTTAGCGGGGGTAACGGAGAGACCCAGTACTTC	CSVLSGGNGETQYF
TRBV9	NA	TRBJ1-1	NA	TGTGCCAGCAGCGCTCGCCTGGACAGATCGAACACTGAAGCTTTCTTT	CASSARLDRSNTEAFF
TRBV19	NA	TRBJ2-7	many	TGTGCCAGTAGTCCTGCCAGCAACTACGAGCAGTACTTC	CASSPASNYEQYF
TRBV6-6	NA	TRBJ2-4	many	TGTGCCAGCAGTTATCATCGAGGGGTTGCCAAAAACATTCAGTACTTC	CASSYHRGVAKNIQYF
TRBV3-1	NA	TRBJ2-5	NA	TGTGCCAGCAGCCAAGGGAAAGTGGACGGGACCCAGTACTTC	CASSQGKVDGTQYF
TRBV11-3	NA	TRBJ2-1	NA	TGTGCCAGCAGCTTAGATCGGGGGATAGACTACAATGAGCAGTTCTTC	CASSLDRGIDYNEQFF
TRBV12-3/TRBV12-4	TRBD1	TRBJ2-3	NA	TGTGCCAGCAGAGGCCCTCGGGCAGGGGGCTTGACAGATACGCAGTATTTT	CASRGPRAGGLTDTQYF
TRBV5-1	TRBD1	TRBJ2-1	NA	TGCGCCAGCAGCCCCGGACAGGGGGCGCTGGATGAGCAGTTCTTC	CASSPGQGALDEQFF
TRBV12-3/TRBV12-4	NA	TRBJ1-1	many	TGTGCCAGCAATCAGGGGTGGAACACTGAAGCTTTCTTT	CASNQGWNTEAFF
TRBV5-1	NA	TRBJ2-6	few	TGCGCCAGCAGCGGCCGGGACTTGGGTTTTGGGGCCAACGTCCTGACTTTT	CASSGRDLGFGANVLTF
TRBV2	TRBD1	TRBJ2-1	few	TGTGCCACCCTACAGGGGAGTTCCTACAATGAGCAGTTCTTC	CATLQGSSYNEQFF
TRBV19	NA	TRBJ2-2	many	TGTGCCAGTAGTAGGGTCCCCACCGGGGAGCTGTTTTTT	CASSRVPTGELFF
TRBV5-1	TRBD1	TRBJ1-1	few	TGCGCCAGCACCACAGGGGGCTTCACTGAAGCTTTCTTT	CASTTGGFTEAFF
TRBV12-3/TRBV12-4	NA	TRBJ1-3	NA	TGTGCCAGCAGGGAAGGGGCCTCTGGAAACACCATATATTTT	CASREGASGNTIYF
TRBV19	TRBD1	TRBJ2-1	few	TGTGCCAGTATAGGCAGGGGGCTGAATGAGCAGTTCTTC	CASIGRGLNEQFF
TRBV15	TRBD1	TRBJ2-5	few	TGTGCCACCAGCGGATTGGGACAGCCTGGCCAGACCCAGTACTTC	CATSGLGQPGQTQYF
TRBV7-6	TRBD2	TRBJ2-1	NA	TGTGCCAGCAGCTCCACCTGGGGGGGGAGGAATGAGCAGTTCTTC	CASSSTWGGRNEQFF
TRBV29-1	NA	TRBJ2-3	few	TGCAGCGTGAGAGAGCAGGGTCCCTCAGATACGCAGTATTTT	CSVREQGPSDTQYF
TRBV7-3	NA	TRBJ2-6	few	TGTGCCAGCAGCAAGACAGGTACCTCTGGGGCCAACGTCCTGACTTTC	CASSKTGTSGANVLTF
TRBV7-8	NA	TRBJ2-3	NA	TGTGCCAGCAGCTCATTTAGCGGCGGGGCAGATACGCAGTATTTT	CASSSFSGGADTQYF
TRBV4-3	NA	TRBJ2-5	many	TGCGCCAGCAGCCAAGATCATAGTGTAGGGGGGCCCGGAGAGACCCAGTACTTC	CASSQDHSVGGPGETQYF
TRBV27	TRBD1	TRBJ1-1	few	TGTGCCAGCAGTACAACCGGGACAGGGGTAGTAGGAGGGAACACTGAAGCTTTCTTT	CASSTTGTGVVGGNTEAFF
TRBV6-2/TRBV6-3	TRBD2	TRBJ2-3	NA	TGTGCCAGAAGCAAACTAGCGGCGAGCGTCGATACGCAGTATTTT	CARSKLAASVDTQYF
TRBV7-9	TRBD2	TRBJ2-3	many	TGTGCCAGCAGCCGGGGACTAGCGGGGGGCCTAAGCACAGATACGCAGTATTTT	CASSRGLAGGLSTDTQYF
TRBV5-1	TRBD1	TRBJ2-5	few	TGCGCCAGCAGCTTGGTGGGGACAGGGGAAGAGACCCAGTACTTC	CASSLVGTGEETQYF
TRBV6-2/TRBV6-3	NA	TRBJ1-1	NA	TGTGCCAGCAGTTACATGGGCAGGACTGAAGCTTTCTTT	CASSYMGRTEAFF
TRBV18	TRBD1	TRBJ1-1	NA	TGTGCCAGCTCACCGGGGGACAGCTACTTCATGAACACTGAAGCTTTCTTT	CASSPGDSYFMNTEAFF
TRBV7-2	NA	TRBJ2-3	few	TGTGCCAGCAGCTCCAGGGAGGCAGATACGCAGTATTTT	CASSSREADTQYF
TRBV9	NA	TRBJ2-2	many	TGTGCCAGCAGCGCCCCCTTTCCTTTTGCACCGAACACCGGGGAGCTGTTTTTT	CASSAPFPFAPNTGELFF
TRBV5-1	TRBD1	TRBJ2-1	many	TGCGCCAGCAGCGGCGGGACAGGGGTCCCCTACAATGAGCAGTTCTTC	CASSGGTGVPYNEQFF
TRBV7-2	NA	TRBJ2-1	NA	TGTGCCAGCAGCCCACCCCCCGCTGAGCAGTTCTTC	CASSPPPAEQFF
TRBV7-3	TRBD2	TRBJ2-2	NA	TGTGCCAGCACTCGCCCGGGGGGCACCGGGGAGCTGTTTTTT	CASTRPGGTGELFF
TRBV6-5	NA	TRBJ1-1	few	TGTGCCAGCAGTTATATGAGACAGTCGAATGAAGCTTTCTTT	CASSYMRQSNEAFF
TRBV20-1	NA	TRBJ2-3	many	TGCAGTGCTTTCTGGCCGGGCGATACGCAGTATTTT	CSAFWPGDTQYF
TRBV2	NA	TRBJ2-5	NA	TGTGCCAGCAGTCGGAGGGAAGGGCAAGAGACCCAGTACTTC	CASSRREGQETQYF
TRBV11-2	NA	TRBJ2-7	NA	TGTGCCAGTGAGCCACAGGGCGGCTACGAGCAGTACTTC	CASEPQGGYEQYF
TRBV7-2	NA	TRBJ2-3	many	TGTGCCAGCAGCTTAGTAAGGGCGCTAGGGGGGGATACGCAGTATTTT	CASSLVRALGGDTQYF
TRBV29-1	NA	TRBJ1-2	NA	TGCAGCGTTGTTCCCAGGGATTACTATGGCTACACCTTC	CSVVPRDYYGYTF
TRBV4-3	NA	TRBJ2-6	NA	TGCGCCAGCAGCCAAGATGGAAGCTCTGGGGCCAACGTCCTGACTTTC	CASSQDGSSGANVLTF
TRBV20-1	NA	TRBJ1-1	few	TGCAGTGCCTTTCGTGGGCCAGACACTGAAGCTTTCTTT	CSAFRGPDTEAFF
TRBV6-5	NA	TRBJ1-5	NA	TGTGCCAGCAGTGCGGACGCCGGGAGGAATCAGCCCCAGCATTTT	CASSADAGRNQPQHF
TRBV4-2	NA	TRBJ2-3	many	TGTGCCAGCAGCCAAGATCAGGCTTCAGATACGCAGTATTTT	CASSQDQASDTQYF